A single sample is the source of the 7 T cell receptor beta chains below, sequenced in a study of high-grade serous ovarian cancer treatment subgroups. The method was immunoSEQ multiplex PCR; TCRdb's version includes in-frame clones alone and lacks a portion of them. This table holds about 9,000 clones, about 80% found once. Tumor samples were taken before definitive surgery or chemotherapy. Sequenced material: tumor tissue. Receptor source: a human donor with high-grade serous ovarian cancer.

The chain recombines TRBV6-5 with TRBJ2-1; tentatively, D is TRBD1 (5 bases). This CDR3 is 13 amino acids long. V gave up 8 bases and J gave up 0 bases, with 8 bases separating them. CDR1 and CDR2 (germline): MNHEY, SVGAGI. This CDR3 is CASGHDSYNEQFF. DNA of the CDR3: TGTGCCAGCGGACATGACTCCTACAATGAGCAGTTCTTC.

The CDR3 region has the DNA TGTGCCAGTTCCGGGACAGGGGGCTTTCAGCCCCAGCATTTT. As protein: CASSGTGGFQPQHF. The chain has TRBV19 and TRBJ1-5; TRBD1 agrees at 12 bases. This CDR3 is 14 amino acids long. The J segment lost 6 bases and the V segment lost 8 bases, leaving 5 bases of the junction unmatched. CDR1 and CDR2 from the germline V gene are LNHDA and SQIVND (reference sequence).

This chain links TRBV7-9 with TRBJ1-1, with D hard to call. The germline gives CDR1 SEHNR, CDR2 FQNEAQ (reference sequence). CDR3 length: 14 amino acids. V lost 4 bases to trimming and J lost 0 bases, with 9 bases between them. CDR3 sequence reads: CASSSWTLNTEAFF. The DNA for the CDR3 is TGTGCCAGCAGCTCCTGGACGTTGAACACTGAAGCTTTCTTT.

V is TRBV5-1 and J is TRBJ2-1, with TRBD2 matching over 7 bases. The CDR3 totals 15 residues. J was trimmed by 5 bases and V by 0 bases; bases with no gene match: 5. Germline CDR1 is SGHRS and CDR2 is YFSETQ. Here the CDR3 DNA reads TGCGCCAGCAGCTTGGGCCGCGCGGGGGACAATGAGCAGTTCTTC. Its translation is CASSLGRAGDNEQFF.

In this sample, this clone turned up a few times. CDR3 nucleotide sequence: TGTGCCAGCAGCTCCTGGGACAAGAGGGTGGGGACCCAGTACTTC. It encodes CASSSWDKRVGTQYF. The genes are TRBV7-9 and TRBJ2-5; possibly TRBD1 for D (6 bases). Trimming cost V 4 bases and J 7 bases, with 19 bases left between them. The length of the CDR3 is 15 residues. The germline CDR1 and CDR2 sequences are SEHNR and FQNEAQ (reference sequence). Full variable domain (outside the CDR3, taken from reference TRBV7-9 and TRBJ2-5): DTGVSQNPRHKITKRGQNVTFRCDPISEHNRLYWYRQTLGQGPEFLTYFQNEAQLEKSRLLSDRFSAERPKGSFSTLEIQRTEQGDSAMYLCASSSWDKRVGTQYFGPGTRLLVL.

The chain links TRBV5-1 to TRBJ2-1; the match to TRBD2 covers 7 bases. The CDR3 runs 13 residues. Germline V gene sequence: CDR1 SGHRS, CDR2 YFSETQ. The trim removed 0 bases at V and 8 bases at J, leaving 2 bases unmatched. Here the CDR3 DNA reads TGCGCCAGCAGCTTGGGGGGGGGATATGAGCAGTTCTTC. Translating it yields CASSLGGGYEQFF.

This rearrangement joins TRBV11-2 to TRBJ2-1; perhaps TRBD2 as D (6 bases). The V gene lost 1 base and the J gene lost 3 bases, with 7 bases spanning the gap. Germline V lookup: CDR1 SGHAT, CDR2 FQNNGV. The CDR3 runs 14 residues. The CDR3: CASSLASVYNEQFF. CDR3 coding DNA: TGTGCCAGCAGCTTAGCTAGCGTCTACAATGAGCAGTTCTTC.